Sequencing of this T cell receptor (beta chain) was carried out in a study of blood T cell repertoires in COVID-19. Profiling relied on immunoSEQ multiplex PCR, and the TCRdb table lists in-frame clones only, not all of them. The repertoire includes 200,000 or so clones, about 85% of them detected once, and roughly 2.8% sits in the top ten. Germline lookup yields CDR1 SGHKS and CDR2 YYEKEE (reference sequence). V lost 4 bases and J lost 4; bases outside the gene matches: 7. This CDR3 comprises 15 residues. The chain uses TRBV5-5 and TRBJ1-1, with TRBD1 matching over 10 bases. This clonotype was sampled from a woman aged 25 to 39 who had recovered from COVID-19. The sequencing input was PBMCs or T cells enriched from blood (not recorded which). CDR3 amino acids: CASSPGTGVITEAFF. CDR3 nucleotide sequence: TGTGCCAGCAGCCCTGGGACAGGGGTGATCACTGAAGCTTTCTTT. The variable domain in full, with the rest retrieved from reference TRBV5-5 and TRBJ1-1, is DAGVTQSPTHLIKTRGQQVTLRCSPISGHKSVSWYQQVLGQGPQFIFQYYEKEERGRGNFPDRFSARQFPNYSSELNVNALLLGDSALYLCASSPGTGVITEAFFGQGTRLTVV.